These T cell receptor beta chains were read from a single sample in a study of spatial heterogeneity in lung cancer. MiXCR, applied by TCRdb to the 5' RACE reads, yields one record per CDR3 protein. The sample holds some 23,000 distinct CDR3 sequences, 8.8% seen once. This specimen consisted of lung tumor tissue, obtained at surgery. Receptor source: a male donor with early-stage non-small cell lung cancer. Both conserved end residues are part of each CDR3. Each record gives: CDR3 protein, CDR3 DNA, clone size, V gene, D gene, J gene. A D gene is named only where the DNA matches it firmly. Where a row states a size, it is once, few, many or the class of an expanded clone; other rows omit it.

CDR3 protein: CASSPLPDSSNEKLFF
CDR3 DNA: TGTGCCAGCAGTCCGCTGCCTGACAGCTCTAATGAAAAACTGTTTTTT
clone size: -
V gene: TRBV27
D gene: -
J gene: TRBJ1-4

CDR3 protein: CASREAGVYEQYF
CDR3 DNA: TGTGCCAGCAGGGAGGCAGGGGTCTACGAGCAGTACTTC
clone size: -
V gene: TRBV12-3/TRBV12-4
D gene: -
J gene: TRBJ2-7

CDR3 protein: CSARGQGIGTDTQYF
CDR3 DNA: TGCAGTGCTAGGGGACAGGGGATAGGCACAGATACGCAGTATTTT
clone size: many
V gene: TRBV20-1
D gene: TRBD1
J gene: TRBJ2-3

CDR3 protein: CASSSRPSKGYEQYF
CDR3 DNA: TGTGCCAGCAGTTCAAGACCGTCCAAGGGCTACGAGCAGTACTTC
clone size: few
V gene: TRBV6-9
D gene: -
J gene: TRBJ2-7

CDR3 protein: CASSLAQVRITGELFF
CDR3 DNA: TGTGCCAGCAGCTTAGCACAGGTTCGGATCACCGGGGAGCTGTTTTTT
clone size: -
V gene: TRBV7-3
D gene: -
J gene: TRBJ2-2

CDR3 protein: CATSRRPQTSVLYNEQFF
CDR3 DNA: TGTGCCACCAGCAGACGCCCTCAGACTAGCGTGTTATACAATGAGCAGTTCTTC
clone size: many
V gene: TRBV15
D gene: TRBD2
J gene: TRBJ2-1

CDR3 protein: CASSPTALLVSYEQYF
CDR3 DNA: TGTGCCAGCAGCCCTACCGCGTTGTTGGTCTCCTACGAGCAGTACTTC
clone size: few
V gene: TRBV7-2
D gene: -
J gene: TRBJ2-7

CDR3 protein: CASSLQGAAGYGYTF
CDR3 DNA: TGTGCCAGCAGCTTACAGGGGGCAGCGGGCTATGGCTACACCTTC
clone size: medium-sized
V gene: TRBV7-2
D gene: TRBD1
J gene: TRBJ1-2

CDR3 protein: CASSLGLAGETQYF
CDR3 DNA: TGTGCCAGCAGCCTTGGACTAGCTGGGGAGACCCAGTACTTC
clone size: many
V gene: TRBV7-9
D gene: TRBD2
J gene: TRBJ2-5

CDR3 protein: CASSLYPGTDSYEQYF
CDR3 DNA: TGTGCCAGCAGCCTTTATCCCGGGACGGACTCCTACGAGCAGTACTTC
clone size: -
V gene: TRBV7-6
D gene: -
J gene: TRBJ2-7

CDR3 protein: CASSLQGTADVLTF
CDR3 DNA: TGTGCCAGCAGCTTACAGGGGACGGCCGACGTCCTGACTTTC
clone size: few
V gene: TRBV7-9
D gene: -
J gene: TRBJ2-6

CDR3 protein: CATSDLGGMGADTQYF
CDR3 DNA: TGTGCCACCAGTGATTTGGGCGGGATGGGAGCAGATACGCAGTATTTT
clone size: medium-sized
V gene: TRBV24-1
D gene: -
J gene: TRBJ2-3

CDR3 protein: CASSQPRSNTEAFF
CDR3 DNA: TGTGCCAGCAGCCAGCCTAGGTCGAACACTGAAGCTTTCTTT
clone size: many
V gene: TRBV3-1
D gene: -
J gene: TRBJ1-1

CDR3 protein: CASSATGGRASYNSPLHF
CDR3 DNA: TGTGCCAGCAGTGCAACGGGAGGCAGGGCCTCCTATAATTCACCCCTCCACTTT
clone size: -
V gene: TRBV6-1
D gene: -
J gene: TRBJ1-6

CDR3 protein: CSVAPGVNQPQHF
CDR3 DNA: TGCAGCGTTGCTCCCGGGGTCAATCAGCCCCAGCATTTT
clone size: few
V gene: TRBV29-1
D gene: -
J gene: TRBJ1-5

CDR3 protein: CAWKSWDRAYGYTF
CDR3 DNA: TGTGCCTGGAAGTCCTGGGACAGGGCATATGGCTACACCTTC
clone size: many
V gene: TRBV30
D gene: TRBD1
J gene: TRBJ1-2

CDR3 protein: CASSQSSGEQFF
CDR3 DNA: TGTGCCAGCAGCCAAAGCTCAGGGGAGCAGTTCTTC
clone size: many
V gene: TRBV4-2
D gene: -
J gene: TRBJ2-1

CDR3 protein: CAISEVAGLSGGEQYF
CDR3 DNA: TGTGCCATCAGTGAAGTAGCGGGCCTGAGTGGAGGCGAGCAGTACTTC
clone size: few
V gene: TRBV10-3
D gene: TRBD2
J gene: TRBJ2-7

CDR3 protein: CASAKGLADEQFF
CDR3 DNA: TGTGCCTCCGCGAAGGGACTAGCAGATGAGCAGTTCTTC
clone size: many
V gene: TRBV24-1
D gene: TRBD2
J gene: TRBJ2-1

CDR3 protein: CASSFTGGGYNEQFF
CDR3 DNA: TGTGCCAGCAGCTTTACAGGGGGCGGCTACAATGAGCAGTTCTTC
clone size: few
V gene: TRBV7-6
D gene: TRBD1
J gene: TRBJ2-1

CDR3 protein: CSVGGTSSDGYTF
CDR3 DNA: TGCAGCGTTGGAGGGACTTCCTCGGATGGCTACACCTTC
clone size: many
V gene: TRBV29-1
D gene: -
J gene: TRBJ1-2

CDR3 protein: CASSFNAGNTEAFF
CDR3 DNA: TGCGCCAGCAGCTTTAACGCAGGGAACACTGAAGCTTTCTTT
clone size: many
V gene: TRBV5-1
D gene: -
J gene: TRBJ1-1

CDR3 protein: CASSTGRKYGYTF
CDR3 DNA: TGTGCCAGCTCTACCGGGAGAAAATATGGCTACACCTTC
clone size: many
V gene: TRBV18
D gene: -
J gene: TRBJ1-2

CDR3 protein: CASSRYGTVYNEQFF
CDR3 DNA: TGTGCCAGCAGTCGATACGGGACAGTGTACAATGAGCAGTTCTTC
clone size: many
V gene: TRBV25-1
D gene: TRBD1
J gene: TRBJ2-1

CDR3 protein: CASSKVQHSNQPQHF
CDR3 DNA: TGTGCCAGCAGTAAGGTACAGCATAGCAATCAGCCCCAGCATTTT
clone size: many
V gene: TRBV12-3/TRBV12-4
D gene: -
J gene: TRBJ1-5

CDR3 protein: CASSERGFGSSGNTIYF
CDR3 DNA: TGTGCCAGCAGTGAAAGGGGTTTTGGGAGCTCTGGAAACACCATATATTTT
clone size: many
V gene: TRBV6-1
D gene: -
J gene: TRBJ1-3

CDR3 protein: CASSLMASGGYTF
CDR3 DNA: TGTGCCAGCAGTTTAATGGCCAGTGGTGGCTACACCTTC
clone size: many
V gene: TRBV28
D gene: -
J gene: TRBJ1-2

CDR3 protein: CATGSNQPQHF
CDR3 DNA: TGTGCCACTGGGAGCAATCAGCCCCAGCATTTT
clone size: many
V gene: TRBV19
D gene: -
J gene: TRBJ1-5

CDR3 protein: CASSTIEGLAGGPYPHYEQYF
CDR3 DNA: TGTGCCAGCAGTACTATTGAAGGACTAGCGGGAGGGCCCTACCCACACTACGAGCAGTACTTC
clone size: many
V gene: TRBV28
D gene: TRBD2
J gene: TRBJ2-7

CDR3 protein: CASSVQKGSNQPQHF
CDR3 DNA: TGTGCCAGCAGCGTACAAAAGGGTAGCAATCAGCCCCAGCATTTT
clone size: -
V gene: TRBV6-5
D gene: -
J gene: TRBJ1-5